These T cell receptor beta chains were read from a single sample in a study of shared clonotypes between healthy human individuals. Libraries were prepared by immunoSEQ multiplex PCR; TCRdb keeps only in-frame clonotypes and omits some of them. The profile shows approximately 1.9 million clones, about 93% of them singletons. The sequenced sample was naive CD8+ T cells from PBMCs. The receptors were gathered from a young man in good health. Some clones in this sample may be carry-over from other donors' samples. The CDR3 runs from the conserved cysteine through the conserved F or W. Each record gives: V gene, D gene, clone size, J gene, CDR3 protein, CDR3 DNA. The D gene is left open where the match is weak. A row's size may be missing; if present it is once, few, many or a size class.

>TRBV6-5|NA|NA|TRBJ1-1
CASRGAFMNTEAFF
TGTGCCAGCCGGGGGGCGTTCATGAACACTGAAGCTTTCTTT
>TRBV7-2|NA|NA|TRBJ2-1
CASSLAPLAGKLGDEQFF
TGTGCCAGCAGCTTAGCCCCTCTCGCGGGAAAACTAGGGGATGAGCAGTTCTTC
>TRBV9|NA|NA|TRBJ1-1
CASSPGTEAFF
TGTGCCAGCAGCCCGGGTACTGAAGCTTTCTTT
>TRBV5-6|NA|NA|TRBJ2-7
CASSLALGGYYEQYF
TGTGCCAGCAGCTTGGCCTTGGGAGGTTACTACGAGCAGTACTTC
>TRBV29-1|TRBD2|NA|TRBJ2-7
CSVESSGSRYEQYF
TGCAGCGTTGAATCGAGCGGGAGTAGGTACGAGCAGTACTTC
>TRBV28|TRBD1|NA|TRBJ2-1
CASSLAGGDRYNEQFF
TGTGCCAGCAGCCTCGCAGGCGGGGACAGGTACAATGAGCAGTTCTTC
>TRBV11-2|NA|NA|TRBJ2-2
CASAVAGNTGELFF
TGTGCCAGCGCCGTCGCCGGGAACACCGGGGAGCTGTTTTTT
>TRBV27|NA|NA|TRBJ2-7
CASSWFHGPYEQYF
TGTGCCAGCAGTTGGTTCCACGGCCCCTACGAGCAGTACTTC
>TRBV27|TRBD1|NA|TRBJ1-2
CASSTGPGQGHYGYTF
TGTGCCAGCAGTACGGGACCGGGACAGGGACACTATGGCTACACCTTC
>TRBV2|NA|NA|TRBJ2-7
CASSEAIRGPTGEQYF
TGTGCCAGCAGTGAAGCGATCAGGGGCCCCACGGGAGAGCAGTACTTC
>TRBV7-9|TRBD1|NA|TRBJ2-1
CASSPGTGEQFF
TGTGCCAGCAGCCCAGGGACAGGTGAGCAGTTCTTC
>TRBV27|NA|NA|TRBJ2-2
CASSLSRAHTGELFF
TGTGCCAGCAGTTTATCCCGGGCCCACACCGGGGAGCTGTTTTTT
>TRBV2|NA|NA|TRBJ1-2
CASSEVQINYGYTF
TGTGCCAGCAGTGAAGTACAAATTAACTATGGCTACACCTTC
>TRBV11-2|NA|NA|TRBJ2-7
CASSLARHQGFYEQYF
TGTGCCAGCAGCTTAGCGAGACACCAGGGATTCTACGAGCAGTACTTC
>TRBV6-1|NA|NA|TRBJ1-1
CASSVGTNTEAFF
TGTGCCAGCAGCGTCGGCACGAACACTGAAGCTTTCTTT
>TRBV7-9|NA|NA|TRBJ2-3
CASSAGVRELTDTQYF
TGTGCCAGCAGCGCAGGCGTGAGGGAACTCACAGATACGCAGTATTTT
>TRBV2|NA|few|TRBJ1-5
CASSVRPTSNQPQHF
TGTGCCAGCAGTGTCAGGCCTACCAGCAATCAGCCCCAGCATTTT
>TRBV28|NA|NA|TRBJ1-5
CASSPNQPQHF
TGTGCCAGCAGTCCCAATCAGCCCCAGCATTTT
>TRBV5-6|TRBD1|NA|TRBJ1-2
CASSLTPRGPYGYTF
TGTGCCAGCAGCTTGACTCCCAGGGGGCCCTATGGCTACACCTTC
>TRBV27|NA|NA|TRBJ2-2
CASSFGWGQPGTGELFF
TGTGCCAGCAGTTTTGGGTGGGGACAACCAGGGACCGGGGAGCTGTTTTTT
>TRBV28|NA|NA|TRBJ2-5
CASSFRGRSQETQYF
TGTGCCAGCAGTTTCAGGGGACGCAGCCAAGAGACCCAGTACTTC
>TRBV21-1|NA|NA|TRBJ2-7
CASSVPRVYEQYF
TGTGCCAGCAGCGTCCCTCGGGTGTACGAGCAGTACTTC
>TRBV6-5|NA|NA|TRBJ2-7
CAAGGYYEQYF
TGTGCCGCCGGCGGATACTACGAGCAGTACTTC
>TRBV6-1|NA|NA|TRBJ1-4
CASRGRGEKLFF
TGTGCCAGCAGGGGGAGGGGTGAAAAACTGTTTTTT
>TRBV4-3|NA|NA|TRBJ2-2
CASSLGTYTGELFF
TGCGCCAGCAGCCTTGGGACCTACACCGGGGAGCTGTTTTTT
>TRBV7-2|NA|NA|TRBJ2-7
CASSLDPGYSYEQYF
TGTGCCAGCAGCTTAGACCCGGGCTACTCCTACGAGCAGTACTTC
>TRBV5-6|TRBD1|NA|TRBJ1-2
CASSLGRTGVGGYTF
TGTGCCAGCAGCTTGGGGAGGACAGGGGTTGGTGGCTACACCTTC
>TRBV7-5|NA|NA|TRBJ1-4
CASSRPWDEKLFF
TGTGCCAGCAGCCGTCCATGGGATGAAAAACTGTTTTTT
>TRBV7-8|TRBD2|NA|TRBJ2-7
CASSLRLGTSFPEQYF
TGTGCCAGCAGCTTAAGGCTCGGGACTAGTTTTCCCGAGCAGTACTTC
>TRBV7-9|NA|NA|TRBJ1-4
CASSTHAGLNEKLFF
TGTGCCAGCAGCACCCATGCAGGGCTTAATGAAAAACTGTTTTTT
>TRBV27|NA|NA|TRBJ2-3
CASSFLDYRGSDTQYF
TGTGCCAGCAGTTTCCTGGACTACAGGGGATCAGATACGCAGTATTTT
>TRBV9|NA|NA|TRBJ1-2
CASSVGSGYGYTF
TGTGCCAGCAGCGTAGGTTCTGGGTACGGCTACACCTTC
>TRBV18|NA|NA|TRBJ2-2
CASSPTIPRGPTGELFF
TGTGCCAGCTCTCCGACGATCCCCAGGGGCCCTACCGGGGAGCTGTTTTTT
>TRBV15|TRBD2|NA|TRBJ2-7
CATSSSGRAVEQYF
TGTGCCACCAGCAGTAGCGGGAGGGCCGTCGAGCAGTACTTC
>TRBV6-1|NA|once|TRBJ2-5
CASSELSTRGETQYF
TGTGCCAGCAGTGAACTATCGACTAGAGGGGAGACCCAGTACTTC
>TRBV27|NA|NA|TRBJ2-1
CASSLPSSYNEQFF
TGTGCCAGCAGTCTCCCAAGCTCCTACAATGAGCAGTTCTTC
>TRBV7-8|TRBD1|NA|TRBJ2-2
CASSRTPGQTNTGELFF
TGTGCCAGCAGCCGAACCCCGGGACAGACAAACACCGGGGAGCTGTTTTTT
>TRBV7-6|TRBD2|NA|TRBJ2-5
CASSLGGPGTSRSAQYF
TGTGCCAGCAGCTTAGGGGGCCCCGGGACTAGTCGGTCGGCCCAGTACTTC
>TRBV7-6|NA|NA|TRBJ1-2
CASSLQDFQTGPTF
TGTGCCAGCAGCTTACAAGATTTCCAGACAGGTCCCACCTTC
>TRBV10-1|NA|NA|TRBJ2-2
CASSGPLKDYANTGELFF
TGCGCCAGCAGTGGGCCTCTTAAGGACTATGCGAACACCGGGGAGCTGTTTTTT
>TRBV11-2|NA|NA|TRBJ1-3
CASSFEPFRAGNTIYF
TGTGCCAGCAGCTTTGAACCATTTCGGGCTGGAAACACCATATATTTT
>TRBV7-8|TRBD1|NA|TRBJ1-2
CASSPGTDFLNYGYTF
TGTGCCAGCAGCCCCGGGACAGATTTTCTTAACTATGGCTACACCTTC
>TRBV5-6|NA|NA|TRBJ2-7
CASSLSSYEQYF
TGTGCCAGCAGCTTGAGCTCCTACGAGCAGTACTTC
>TRBV4-2|NA|NA|TRBJ2-3
CASSPSTSTDTQYF
TGTGCCAGCAGCCCGAGTACTAGCACAGATACGCAGTATTTT
>TRBV6-5|NA|once|TRBJ2-1
CASSTSGRRYNEQFF
TGTGCCAGCAGCACAAGCGGGCGGAGGTACAATGAGCAGTTCTTC
>TRBV6-6|TRBD1|NA|TRBJ1-5
CASSPGGRSNQPQHF
TGTGCCAGCAGTCCAGGGGGCCGTAGCAATCAGCCCCAGCATTTT
>TRBV10-1|NA|NA|TRBJ2-2
CASSESGTLTGELFF
TGCGCCAGCAGTGAGTCAGGGACACTTACCGGGGAGCTGTTTTTT
>TRBV28|TRBD2|NA|TRBJ2-7
CASSPGLAGEQYF
TGTGCCAGCAGCCCCGGACTAGCTGGCGAGCAGTACTTC
>TRBV9|TRBD2|NA|TRBJ2-1
CASSVGRTSGRNEQFF
TGTGCCAGCAGCGTCGGAAGGACTAGCGGGAGGAATGAGCAGTTCTTC
>TRBV27|TRBD2|NA|TRBJ2-1
CASSPRLAGINEQFF
TGTGCCAGCAGTCCCCGGCTAGCGGGTATCAATGAGCAGTTCTTC
>TRBV5-5|TRBD2|NA|TRBJ2-7
CASSPWTSGFPYEQYF
TGTGCCAGCAGCCCGTGGACTAGCGGGTTCCCCTACGAGCAGTACTTC
>TRBV6-6|TRBD2|NA|TRBJ2-7
CASSWTSGRSEEQYF
TGTGCCAGCAGTTGGACTAGCGGGAGGTCGGAAGAGCAGTACTTC
>TRBV5-1|NA|NA|TRBJ2-7
CASSLSGPSYEQYF
TGCGCCAGCAGCTTAAGCGGCCCGTCCTACGAGCAGTACTTC
>TRBV4-3|NA|NA|TRBJ2-7
CASSQRTVSYEQYF
TGCGCCAGCAGCCAACGGACGGTATCCTACGAGCAGTACTTC